Each of the 28 T cell receptor beta chains below was sequenced from the same sample in a study of T cell repertoires in cytomegalovirus infection (dated by TCRdb to the late 2010s). The sequencer listed for this sample is Illumina HiSeq 1500. TCRdb trimmed public reads at Q25 via fastp, called clones via MiXCR and kept in-frame beta chains. CDR3 protein sequences are deduplicated, and each keeps its most common genes and DNA. The sample yields nearly 700,000 distinct CDR3 sequences; 30% to 40% were counted once. The top ten clones comprise around a sixth of the sample. Taken with the paper, the label for treatment or condition translates to: in vitro stimulation with specific CMV peptide epitopes to enrich CMV-specific T cells. These receptors' targets are unknown. Specimen: cultured PBMCs, collected from culture after CMV antigen stimulation. The receptors derive from a human donor in good health (CMV status not recorded). Some clones in this sample may be carry-over from other donors' samples.

The V call is TRBV2, the J call TRBJ1-2, with D maybe TRBD1 (5 bases). The CDR3 length is 12 residues. The ends were cut back, 8 bases at V and 7 bases at J, with 14 bases in the middle. Germline-derived CDR1 and CDR2 are SNHLY and FYNNEI. Here the CDR3 reads CASGTGVPGYTF. As DNA, the CDR3 is TGTGCCAGCGGGACCGGGGTCCCTGGCTACACCTTC.

There are a few counts of this clonotype. The chain recombines TRBV4-1 with TRBJ2-3; 11 bases align to TRBD1. Trimming at V came to 3 bases and at J to 3 bases, leaving 5 bases not matched to a gene. CDR1 and CDR2 (germline): MGHRA, YSYEKL. The CDR3 is 16 amino acids. In nucleotides, the CDR3 is TGCGCCAGCAGCCAGTTGGACAGGGGGCCGACAGATACGCAGTATTTT. It yields the protein CASSQLDRGPTDTQYF.

V and J are TRBV5-6 and TRBJ2-3, with TRBD1 identical over 7 bases. CDR1 SGHDT and CDR2 YYEEEE come from the germline V gene. J was trimmed by 3 bases and V by 5 bases; bases with no gene match: 9. CDR3 size: 15 residues. DNA for the CDR3: TGTGCCAGCAGTATTAAGGGGGCCGGGACAGATACGCAGTATTTT. Its protein is CASSIKGAGTDTQYF.

The sample holds a few counts of this clonotype. The chain links TRBV20-1 to TRBJ2-3; no clear D gene. V lost 3 bases and J lost 1, with 11 bases in between. The length of the CDR3 is 14 residues. Germline CDR1 is DFQATT and CDR2 is SNEGSKA (reference sequence). The CDR3 is CSARYRARTDTQYF. CDR3 sequence (DNA): TGCAGTGCTAGGTACCGAGCGCGCACAGATACGCAGTATTTT.

This clonotype came up many times. The chain recombines TRBV28 with TRBJ1-5; a weak D match, TRBD1 (5 bases). CDR1 and CDR2 from the germline V gene are MDHEN and SYDVKM. Trimming removed 2 bases at V and 0 bases at J, with 8 bases between. The CDR3 sequence is 15 residues long. The DNA for the CDR3 is TGTGCCAGCAGTTTAAGGGACCATAGCAATCAGCCCCAGCATTTT. It specifies CASSLRDHSNQPQHF.

This clonotype was seen many times. This chain links TRBV7-2 with TRBJ1-2, with 10 bases identical to TRBD1. In germline, CDR1 is SGHTA, CDR2 FQGNSA. The CDR3 totals 16 residues. V lost 7 bases and J lost 1; bases outside the gene matches: 9. The CDR3 region has the DNA TGTGCCAGCACCCCGTCCCGGGACAGGGGTAACTATGGCTACACCTTC. It yields the protein CASTPSRDRGNYGYTF.

The V call is TRBV20-1, the J call TRBJ2-7, with D unclear. Germline V gene lookup returns CDR1 DFQATT and CDR2 SNEGSKA (reference sequence). This CDR3 contains 12 residues. Trimming cost V 5 bases and J 2 bases, with 10 bases left between them. CDR3 bases: TGCAGTGCTCTGCGCCCCCCCTACGAGCAGTACTTC. Protein sequence: CSALRPPYEQYF.

The rearrangement joins TRBV23-1 to TRBJ2-3; 15 nucleotides match TRBD2. TRBV23-1 has ORF status, its function being uncertain. This CDR3 comprises 17 residues. The junction had 4 bases not matched to a gene; V was cut back by 5 bases and J by 1 base. The CDR3 protein is CASSSGLAGGCTDTQYF. The DNA for the CDR3 is TGCGCCAGCAGTAGCGGACTAGCGGGGGGGTGCACAGATACGCAGTATTTT.

V usage is TRBV11-2 and J usage is TRBJ2-1, with TRBD1 matching over 9 bases. V was clipped by 4 bases and J by 4 bases; unmatched bases: 5. This CDR3 has 15 amino acids. CDR1 and CDR2 (germline): SGHAT, FQNNGV. CDR3 protein: CASSYRGLLYNEQFF. The CDR3 nucleotides are TGTGCCAGCAGCTACAGGGGGCTTTTGTACAATGAGCAGTTCTTC.

The sample holds many counts of this clonotype. This chain uses TRBV7-2 with TRBJ2-3; 8 positions agree with TRBD2. Trimming removed 5 bases from V and 0 bases from J; junction bases left unmatched: 10. Germline CDR1 is SGHTA and CDR2 is FQGNSA. The CDR3 is 17 residues long. The CDR3 loop is CASSQLRAGGSTDTQYF. The CDR3 DNA follows: TGTGCCAGCAGCCAGCTAAGGGCGGGGGGAAGCACAGATACGCAGTATTTT.

This clonotype has just a few counts. The chain uses TRBV7-9 and TRBJ2-1, with a weak D call TRBD2 (5 bases). The V and J ends lost 3 bases and 5 bases respectively, with 14 bases between them. The CDR3 extends over 15 amino acids. Germline assignment: CDR1 SEHNR and CDR2 FQNEAQ (reference sequence). Here the CDR3 DNA reads TGTGCCAGCAGCTTCTCGGAGGCCCGAAACAATGAGCAGTTCTTC. Its translation: CASSFSEARNNEQFF. Complete variable domain (other parts from reference TRBV7-9 and TRBJ2-1): DTGVSQNPRHKITKRGQNVTFRCDPISEHNRLYWYRQTLGQGPEFLTYFQNEAQLEKSRLLSDRFSAERPKGSFSTLEIQRTEQGDSAMYLCASSFSEARNNEQFFGPGTRLTVL.

J is TRBJ2-3 and V is TRBV28, with unresolved D. From germline, CDR1 is MDHEN and CDR2 SYDVKM. With 6 bases removed from V and 6 bases from J, the gap between germline ends came to 13 bases. The CDR3 has 13 residues. The CDR3 loop reads CASRTPLADTQYF. In DNA, the CDR3 is TGTGCCAGCAGAACGCCCCTGGCGGATACGCAGTATTTT.

This clonotype has a handful of counts. This chain connects TRBV20-1 to TRBJ2-7; 11 bases are a match to TRBD1. Germline CDR1 and CDR2: DFQATT and SNEGSKA (reference sequence). V gave up 3 bases and J gave up 7 bases; unmatched junction bases: 5. The CDR3 totals 13 residues. The chain's CDR3 is CSASGDRGYEQYF. CDR3 in DNA: TGCAGTGCTAGCGGGGACAGGGGGTATGAGCAGTACTTC.

This clonotype was seen a few times. The genes are TRBV2 and TRBJ1-4; D is unclear. V lost 2 bases to trimming and J lost 8 bases, with 15 bases between them. CDR1 and CDR2 (germline): SNHLY, FYNNEI. The CDR3 spans 15 residues. This CDR3 is CASSERAANREKLFF. The CDR3 nucleotides read TGTGCCAGCAGTGAAAGGGCAGCTAACCGAGAAAAACTGTTTTTT.

At least ten counts were recorded for this clonotype. This chain joins TRBV28 and TRBJ2-2; 8 bases agree with TRBD2. Germline-derived CDR1 and CDR2 are MDHEN and SYDVKM. The CDR3 is made up of 17 amino acids. V lost 7 bases to trimming and J lost 0 bases; unmatched junction nucleotides: 10. The CDR3 sequence: CASNQVLAGTNTGELFF. CDR3 nucleotides: TGTGCCAGCAACCAAGTCTTAGCGGGGACGAACACCGGGGAGCTGTTTTTT.

At least ten counts were recorded for this clonotype. This sequence joins TRBV12-3 or TRBV12-4 and TRBJ1-1; D is perhaps TRBD1 (5 bases). Trimming left V 7 bases short and J 1 base short, with 13 bases between. The CDR3 has 14 amino acids. The CDR3 coding sequence is TGTGCCAGCACTCCCAAGGGGCCGAACACTGAAGCTTTCTTT. Translation: CASTPKGPNTEAFF.

The V call is TRBV7-2, the J call TRBJ1-6; 8 positions agree with TRBD1. V shed 5 bases, J shed 3 bases, and the junction held 12 bases outside the gene matches. From germline, CDR1 is SGHTA and CDR2 FQGNSA. This CDR3 has 18 residues. CDR3 nucleotides: TGTGCCAGCAGCCAAACCGGACAGGGAGGGGGCTATAATTCACCCCTCCACTTT. This sequence encodes CASSQTGQGGGYNSPLHF.

This clonotype was counted between two and nine times. The CDR3 is CASTPGQTDTEAFF. The CDR3 DNA reads TGTGCCAGTACCCCGGGACAAACCGACACTGAAGCTTTCTTT. V gene TRBV19 combines with J gene TRBJ1-1, with D perhaps TRBD1 (6 bases). CDR1 and CDR2 (germline): LNHDA, SQIVND (reference sequence). The ends were cut back, 7 bases at V and 3 bases at J, with 15 bases in the middle. CDR3 length: 14 residues.

The V gene is TRBV11-2, the J gene TRBJ2-7; no reliable D call. The CDR3 has 12 amino acids. Per the germline V gene, CDR1 is SGHAT and CDR2 is FQNNGV. V gave up 2 bases and J gave up 6 bases, with 8 bases separating them. The CDR3 sequence is CASSLRSFEQYF. Here the CDR3 DNA reads TGTGCCAGCAGCTTAAGGAGTTTCGAGCAGTACTTC.

The rearrangement links TRBV20-1 to TRBJ2-5; D is undetermined. Germline values: CDR1 DFQATT, CDR2 SNEGSKA (reference sequence). V lost 7 bases, J lost 6 bases, and 21 bases lay in between. The CDR3 is made up of 14 amino acids. CDR3 coding DNA: TGCAGTGATGTTTTAGATATTGAAGGGCAGACCCAGTACTTC. Its translation: CSDVLDIEGQTQYF.

This clonotype was seen a handful of times. The rearrangement links TRBV7-6 to TRBJ2-1; TRBD2 aligns across 9 bases. CDR3 length equals 14 residues. CDR1 is SGHVS, CDR2 FNYEAQ, per germline. J lost 5 bases, V lost 4 bases, and 3 bases had no gene match. CDR3: CASSSRLADNEQFF. The CDR3 nucleotides are TGTGCCAGCAGCTCCCGACTAGCGGACAATGAGCAGTTCTTC.

This clonotype was counted only a few times. This chain uses TRBV6-8 with TRBJ2-5, with no clear D. The CDR3 is 12 residues long. V shed 6 bases and J shed 2 bases, with 7 bases lying between them. Per germline, CDR1 MNHGY and CDR2 SAAAGT. CDR3 sequence: CASRTGQETQYF. Written as DNA, the CDR3 is TGTGCCAGCAGAACCGGGCAAGAGACCCAGTACTTC.

The chain recombines TRBV7-8 with TRBJ2-3; D is uncertain. Germline V gene lookup returns CDR1 SGHVS and CDR2 FQNEAQ. The CDR3 has 17 amino acids. V was pared by 5 bases and J by 5 bases, with 23 bases between. The CDR3 sequence is CASSRPRSALPGDTQYF. The CDR3 nucleotides are TGTGCCAGCAGCCGCCCTCGCAGCGCCCTCCCGGGAGATACGCAGTATTTT.

This clonotype appeared a few times. The chain employs TRBV28 and TRBJ2-7; 7 bases line up with TRBD1. The V gene's germline CDR1 is MDHEN and CDR2 SYDVKM. The V and J ends lost 5 bases and 2 bases, in that order; junction bases with no gene match: 6. The CDR3 is 14 amino acids. As DNA, the CDR3 is TGTGCCAGCAGTATCGGACAGGCCCCCTACGAGCAGTACTTC. It codes for CASSIGQAPYEQYF.

There are many counts of this clonotype. The chain recombines TRBV7-2 with TRBJ2-2; D might be TRBD2 (6 bases). Germline V gene lookup returns CDR1 SGHTA and CDR2 FQGNSA. The CDR3 has 20 residues. V was clipped by 5 bases and J by 3 bases, with 28 bases between them. The CDR3 DNA reads as TGTGCCAGCAGCCCACGACGAGGAGGGTTACAGGTTCGGGACACCGGGGAGCTGTTTTTT. The encoded protein is CASSPRRGGLQVRDTGELFF. Filled out from reference TRBV7-2 and TRBJ2-2, the complete variable domain reads GAGVSQSPSNKVTEKGKDVELRCDPISGHTALYWYRQSLGQGLEFLIYFQGNSAPDKSGLPSDRFSAERTGGSVSTLTIQRTQQEDSAVYLCASSPRRGGLQVRDTGELFFGEGSRLTVL.

Only a few counts were recorded for this clonotype. The rearrangement uses TRBV28 and TRBJ1-2; 11 positions agree with TRBD1. Trimming cost V 7 bases and J 4 bases; bases outside gene matches: 11. CDR3 length equals 16 residues. Germline CDR1 and CDR2: MDHEN and SYDVKM. DNA for the CDR3: TGTGCCAGCACCTTAAGGGACAGGGGGTTCACCTATGGCTACACCTTC. It encodes CASTLRDRGFTYGYTF.

There are a few counts of this clonotype. The chain has TRBV2 and TRBJ1-5; 7 bases align to TRBD1. CDR1 SNHLY and CDR2 FYNNEI come from the germline V gene. The CDR3 runs to 13 residues. V lost 8 bases and J lost 5; bases outside the gene matches: 6. The DNA of the CDR3 is TGTGCCAGCTCGGGACAGTCTTATCAGCCCCAGCATTTT. The encoded protein is CASSGQSYQPQHF.

This chain uses TRBV7-6 with TRBJ2-7; 7 nucleotides agree with TRBD1. The V gene end was trimmed by 3 bases and the J gene end by 2 bases; junction bases not matched to a gene: 4. CDR3 length: 14 residues. Germline CDR1 reads SGHVS; CDR2 reads FNYEAQ. The CDR3: CASSLVTGTYEQYF. As DNA, the CDR3 is TGTGCCAGCAGCTTGGTGACAGGGACCTACGAGCAGTACTTC.